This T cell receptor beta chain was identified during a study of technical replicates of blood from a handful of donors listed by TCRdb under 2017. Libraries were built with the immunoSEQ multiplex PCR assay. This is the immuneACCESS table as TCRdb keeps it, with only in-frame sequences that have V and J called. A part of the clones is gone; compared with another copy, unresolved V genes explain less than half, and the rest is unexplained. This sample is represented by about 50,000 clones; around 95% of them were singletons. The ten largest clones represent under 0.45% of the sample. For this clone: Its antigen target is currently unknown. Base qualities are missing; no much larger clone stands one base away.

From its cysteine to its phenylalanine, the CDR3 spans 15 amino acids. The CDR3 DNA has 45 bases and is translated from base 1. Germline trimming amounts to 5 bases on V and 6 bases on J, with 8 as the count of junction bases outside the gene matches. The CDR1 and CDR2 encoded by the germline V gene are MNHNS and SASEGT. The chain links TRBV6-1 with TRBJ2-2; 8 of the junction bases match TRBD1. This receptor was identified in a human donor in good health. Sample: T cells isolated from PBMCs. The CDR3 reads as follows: CASSLAGGFAGELFF. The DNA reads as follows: TGTGCCAGCAGTCTAGCAGGGGGCTTTGCCGGGGAGCTGTTTTTT.